These T cell receptor beta chains were read from a single sample in a study of blood T cell repertoires in COVID-19. The table came from immunoSEQ multiplex PCR; TCRdb's copy has only in-frame clones and leaves some out. The sample lists some 670,000 clones, 85% to 90% seen once, with roughly 0.25% in the top ten. The sequencing input was peripheral blood. These receptors came from a young woman with acute or convalescent COVID-19. The CDR3 runs from the conserved cysteine through the conserved F or W. D genes are given only for firm matches. Not every row has a clone size; where given, it reads once, few, many or a size class.

d_call: TRBD1
v_call: TRBV19
j_call: TRBJ1-1
clone_size: .
cdr3_nt: TGTGCCAGTAGACCTCCGGGACAGACTGAAGCTTTCTTT
cdr3_aa: CASRPPGQTEAFF

d_call: .
v_call: TRBV12-3/TRBV12-4
j_call: TRBJ1-3
clone_size: .
cdr3_nt: TGTGCCAGCAGTTCCTACTCTGGAAACACCATATATTTT
cdr3_aa: CASSSYSGNTIYF

d_call: TRBD1
v_call: TRBV7-8
j_call: TRBJ2-7
clone_size: .
cdr3_nt: TGTGCCAGCAGCCGAGGGGGGACAGGGTTTTACGAGCAGTACTTC
cdr3_aa: CASSRGGTGFYEQYF

d_call: TRBD2
v_call: TRBV7-2
j_call: TRBJ2-1
clone_size: .
cdr3_nt: TGTGCCAGCAGCCCAGGGGGAGCGGGGGGGTACAATGAGCAGTTCTTC
cdr3_aa: CASSPGGAGGYNEQFF

d_call: .
v_call: TRBV6-5
j_call: TRBJ2-2
clone_size: .
cdr3_nt: TGTGCCAGCACAAGGGGGACCGGGGAGCTGTTTTTT
cdr3_aa: CASTRGTGELFF

d_call: TRBD2
v_call: TRBV18
j_call: TRBJ2-7
clone_size: .
cdr3_nt: TGTGCCAGCTCACTCGCGGGGGGGCCTGGGGACGAGCAGTACTTC
cdr3_aa: CASSLAGGPGDEQYF

d_call: TRBD1
v_call: TRBV4-1
j_call: TRBJ1-5
clone_size: .
cdr3_nt: TGCGCCAGCAGCCAAGAAGGTGGGGAAGGGGGCCCCCTGAACCAGCCCCAGCATTTT
cdr3_aa: CASSQEGGEGGPLNQPQHF

d_call: TRBD1
v_call: TRBV6-5
j_call: TRBJ1-4
clone_size: .
cdr3_nt: TGTGCCAGCAGTTTCAACAGGGGGCTCGAAAAACTGTTTTTT
cdr3_aa: CASSFNRGLEKLFF

d_call: TRBD2
v_call: TRBV19
j_call: TRBJ2-7
clone_size: .
cdr3_nt: TGTGCCAGTAGAGCGGGGACCACCTACGAGCAGTACTTC
cdr3_aa: CASRAGTTYEQYF

d_call: .
v_call: TRBV3-1/TRBV3-2
j_call: TRBJ1-2
clone_size: .
cdr3_nt: TGTGCCAGCAGCCCGCGGGCCCAAAAAACGTGGGGCTACACCTTC
cdr3_aa: CASSPRAQKTWGYTF

d_call: TRBD1
v_call: TRBV6-2/TRBV6-3
j_call: TRBJ1-5
clone_size: .
cdr3_nt: TGTGCCAGCAGTTCCCCCCGCCGGGACAGGGTCCAGCCCCAGCATTTT
cdr3_aa: CASSSPRRDRVQPQHF

d_call: TRBD2
v_call: TRBV11-3
j_call: TRBJ2-3
clone_size: .
cdr3_nt: TGTGCCAGCAGCTTAGGACCCGGACTAGCTCGGGGAGATACGCAGTATTTT
cdr3_aa: CASSLGPGLARGDTQYF

d_call: TRBD2
v_call: TRBV6-2/TRBV6-3
j_call: TRBJ2-7
clone_size: .
cdr3_nt: TGTGCCAGCAGTGGACCGCGGGGGGCCCCCGCGGGAGAGCAGTACTTC
cdr3_aa: CASSGPRGAPAGEQYF

d_call: TRBD1
v_call: TRBV28
j_call: TRBJ2-3
clone_size: .
cdr3_nt: TGTGCCAGCAGGACTGACAGGGAGCTGGTAGATACGCAGTATTTT
cdr3_aa: CASRTDRELVDTQYF

d_call: .
v_call: TRBV29-1
j_call: TRBJ1-1
clone_size: .
cdr3_nt: TGCAGCGTTAAGGGGGTGGATATGAACACTGAAGCTTTCTTT
cdr3_aa: CSVKGVDMNTEAFF

d_call: TRBD1
v_call: TRBV2
j_call: TRBJ1-6
clone_size: once
cdr3_nt: TGTGCCAGCACCTCAACCGGACAGGAAAATCTATTATATGGTTCACCCCTCCACTTT
cdr3_aa: CASTSTGQENLLYGSPLHF

d_call: TRBD1
v_call: TRBV5-6
j_call: TRBJ1-3
clone_size: .
cdr3_nt: TGTGCCAGCAGCTTGGGGACAGGGTATTCGTCTGGAAACACCATATATTTT
cdr3_aa: CASSLGTGYSSGNTIYF

d_call: .
v_call: TRBV6-1
j_call: TRBJ1-3
clone_size: .
cdr3_nt: TGTGCCAGCAGTGAGTCCAGGGCTAGAAACACCATATATTTT
cdr3_aa: CASSESRARNTIYF

d_call: .
v_call: TRBV7-2
j_call: TRBJ1-6
clone_size: .
cdr3_nt: TGTGCCAGCAGCTTATTGGGCGGGATAAATTCACCCCTCCACTTT
cdr3_aa: CASSLLGGINSPLHF

d_call: .
v_call: TRBV6-2/TRBV6-3
j_call: TRBJ1-5
clone_size: few
cdr3_nt: TGTGCCAGCAGTTATTGGGCGACCTGGAATCAGCCCCAGCATTTT
cdr3_aa: CASSYWATWNQPQHF

d_call: .
v_call: TRBV14
j_call: TRBJ1-4
clone_size: .
cdr3_nt: TGTGCCAGCAGCCAAAGGGAAGGACTGGGAGAAAAACTGTTTTTT
cdr3_aa: CASSQREGLGEKLFF

d_call: .
v_call: TRBV13
j_call: TRBJ1-1
clone_size: .
cdr3_nt: TGTGCCAGCAGCTTGGGGCGGAGTGAAGCTTTCTTT
cdr3_aa: CASSLGRSEAFF

d_call: .
v_call: TRBV4-2
j_call: TRBJ1-4
clone_size: .
cdr3_nt: TGTGCCAGCAGCCAAGACCCCCCTTGGGCGTTCGTAGAAAAACTGTTTTTT
cdr3_aa: CASSQDPPWAFVEKLFF

d_call: .
v_call: TRBV6-5
j_call: TRBJ1-4
clone_size: once
cdr3_nt: TGTGCCAGCAGTTACTCGAACAACGGGAATGAAAAACTGTTTTTT
cdr3_aa: CASSYSNNGNEKLFF

d_call: TRBD1
v_call: TRBV29-1
j_call: TRBJ1-2
clone_size: .
cdr3_nt: TGCAGCGTTGATAGGTTGGGACAGGGGGATGACTACACCTTC
cdr3_aa: CSVDRLGQGDDYTF

d_call: .
v_call: TRBV18
j_call: TRBJ2-1
clone_size: .
cdr3_nt: TGTGCCAGCTCACCTGCTATACAGAGCAATGAGCAGTTCTTC
cdr3_aa: CASSPAIQSNEQFF

d_call: .
v_call: TRBV19
j_call: TRBJ1-1
clone_size: .
cdr3_nt: TGTGCCAGTAGTTACACCCAAGGGGCCACTGAAGCTTTCTTT
cdr3_aa: CASSYTQGATEAFF

d_call: TRBD1
v_call: TRBV24-1
j_call: TRBJ2-3
clone_size: once
cdr3_nt: TGTGCCACCAGTGATCGGGGACAGAGAACGGATACGCAGTATTTT
cdr3_aa: CATSDRGQRTDTQYF

d_call: TRBD1
v_call: TRBV24-1
j_call: TRBJ1-2
clone_size: .
cdr3_nt: TGTGCCACCAGTGATGGAGGGGGCGGCTACACCTTC
cdr3_aa: CATSDGGGGYTF

d_call: .
v_call: TRBV10-3
j_call: TRBJ2-1
clone_size: once
cdr3_nt: TGTGCCATCAGTGAATGGGAGGGGGGTGGCAATGAGCAGTTCTTC
cdr3_aa: CAISEWEGGGNEQFF

d_call: .
v_call: TRBV29-1
j_call: TRBJ1-4
clone_size: .
cdr3_nt: TGCAGCGTTGAGAGTAAACTGTTTTTT
cdr3_aa: CSVESKLFF